The 2 T cell receptor beta chains presented below share a single source sample, sequenced in a study of CD8+ T cells in alopecia areata (dated by TCRdb to 2017 to 2018). The library was made by the immunoSEQ multiplex PCR assay. RNA was extracted from all samples and reverse transcribed into cDNA, which served as template for TCR sequencing. TCRdb took over this immuneACCESS table, retaining in-frame rearrangements with V and J assigned. Such tables are incomplete; in checked studies, under half of the missing clones stem from an unresolved V gene, and the remainder is unexplained. The table for this sample lists roughly 110,000 clones; less than 90% of them were counted only once. Over 20% of the sample rests with the top ten. The time point label of this sample denotes: 20 to 30 weeks on oral tofacitinib. According to the study, the label for this sample's treatment or condition signals: oral pan-JAK inhibitor, 5-10 mg twice daily.

The starting material was CD8+ T cells sorted from blood, obtained at week 24, from a patient treated with tofacitinib. Receptors originate from a human donor with alopecia areata.

The chain employs TRBV21-1 and TRBJ2-7; TRBD2, the D gene given by the table, was not confirmed from the DNA. TRBV21-1 is tagged as a pseudogene. The CDR3 covers 13 residues. CDR3 loop: CASSKGGAYEQYF. CDR3 DNA: TGTGCCAGCAGCAAAGGGGGGGCCTACGAGCAGTACTTC.

The chain combines TRBV7-8 with TRBJ2-7; D is undetermined. The V gene lost 0 bases and the J gene lost 2 bases, with 8 bases spanning the gap. CDR3 length: 14 amino acids. CDR1 SGHVS and CDR2 FQNEAQ come from the germline V gene. The CDR3 spells CASSLAPITYEQYF. The CDR3, as DNA: TGTGCCAGCAGCTTAGCGCCGATTACCTACGAGCAGTACTTC. The variable domain in full, completed from reference TRBV7-8 and TRBJ2-7, reads GAGVSQSPRYKVAKRGQDVALRCDPISGHVSLFWYQQALGQGPEFLTYFQNEAQLDKSGLPSDRFFAERPEGSVSTLKIQRTQQEDSAVYLCASSLAPITYEQYFGPGTRLTVT.